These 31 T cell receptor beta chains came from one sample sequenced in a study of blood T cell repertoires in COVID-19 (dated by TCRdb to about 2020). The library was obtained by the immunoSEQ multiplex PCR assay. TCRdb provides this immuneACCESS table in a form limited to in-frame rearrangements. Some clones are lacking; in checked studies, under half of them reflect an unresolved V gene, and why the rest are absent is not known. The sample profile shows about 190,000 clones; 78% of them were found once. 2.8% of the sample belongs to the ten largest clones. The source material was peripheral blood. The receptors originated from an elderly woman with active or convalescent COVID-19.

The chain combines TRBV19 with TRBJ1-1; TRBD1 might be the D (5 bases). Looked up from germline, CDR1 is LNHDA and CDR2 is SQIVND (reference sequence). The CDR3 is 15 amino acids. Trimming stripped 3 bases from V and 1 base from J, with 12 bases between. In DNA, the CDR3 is TGTGCCAGTAGTATGGGGCAGGCGACGAACACTGAAGCTTTCTTT. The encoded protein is CASSMGQATNTEAFF. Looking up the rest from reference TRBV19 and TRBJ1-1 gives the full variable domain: DGGITQSPKYLFRKEGQNVTLSCEQNLNHDAMYWYRQDPGQGLRLIYYSQIVNDFQKGDIAEGYSVSREKKESFPLTVTSAQKNPTAFYLCASSMGQATNTEAFFGQGTRLTVV.

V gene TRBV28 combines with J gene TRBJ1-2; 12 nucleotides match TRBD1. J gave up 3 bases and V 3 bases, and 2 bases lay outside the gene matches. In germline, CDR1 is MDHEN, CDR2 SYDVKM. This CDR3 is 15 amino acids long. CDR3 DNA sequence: TGTGCCAGCAGTTTCGGGACAGGGGGCTACTATGGCTACACCTTC. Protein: CASSFGTGGYYGYTF.

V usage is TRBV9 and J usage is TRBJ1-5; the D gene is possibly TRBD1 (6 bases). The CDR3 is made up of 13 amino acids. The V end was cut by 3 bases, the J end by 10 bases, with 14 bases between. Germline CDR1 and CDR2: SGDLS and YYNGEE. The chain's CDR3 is CASSGDSQGPQHF. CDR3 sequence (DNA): TGTGCCAGCAGCGGGGATTCACAGGGTCCCCAGCATTTT.

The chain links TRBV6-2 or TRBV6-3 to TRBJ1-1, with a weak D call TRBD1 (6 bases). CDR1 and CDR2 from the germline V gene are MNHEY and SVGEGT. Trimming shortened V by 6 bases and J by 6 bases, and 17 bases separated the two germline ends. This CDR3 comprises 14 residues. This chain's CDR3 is CASRPTQGFAEAFF. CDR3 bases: TGTGCCAGCAGGCCTACTCAGGGGTTCGCTGAAGCTTTCTTT.

CDR3 sequence reads: CASRASGGAYNEQFF. CDR3 nucleotides: TGTGCCAGCAGAGCCTCCGGGGGGGCATACAATGAGCAGTTCTTC. The chain is built from TRBV2 and TRBJ2-1; 8 bases line up with TRBD2. Germline V CDR1 and CDR2: SNHLY, FYNNEI. The V gene end was trimmed by 6 bases and the J gene end by 4 bases; junction bases not matched to a gene: 8. This CDR3 spans 15 amino acids.

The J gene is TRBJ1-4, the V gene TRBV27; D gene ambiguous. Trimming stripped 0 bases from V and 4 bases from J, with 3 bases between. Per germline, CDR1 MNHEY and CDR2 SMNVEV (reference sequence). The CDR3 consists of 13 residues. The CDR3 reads CASSLSVNEKLFF. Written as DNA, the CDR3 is TGTGCCAGCAGTTTATCCGTTAATGAAAAACTGTTTTTT.

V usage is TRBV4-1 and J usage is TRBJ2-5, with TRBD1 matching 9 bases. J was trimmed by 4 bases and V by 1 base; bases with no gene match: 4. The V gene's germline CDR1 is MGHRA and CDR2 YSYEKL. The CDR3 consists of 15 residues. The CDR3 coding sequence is TGCGCCAGCAGCCAAGGACAGGGGGTTCGAGAGACCCAGTACTTC. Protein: CASSQGQGVRETQYF.

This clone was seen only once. The CDR3 here is CASATRARYNEQFF. As DNA, the CDR3 is TGTGCCAGCGCCACCAGGGCCCGGTACAATGAGCAGTTCTTC. V gene TRBV7-9 combines with J gene TRBJ2-1; tentative D call: TRBD1 (5 bases). With 8 bases removed from V and 4 bases from J, the gap between germline ends came to 15 bases. Per germline, CDR1 SEHNR and CDR2 FQNEAQ (reference sequence). CDR3 length: 14 amino acids.

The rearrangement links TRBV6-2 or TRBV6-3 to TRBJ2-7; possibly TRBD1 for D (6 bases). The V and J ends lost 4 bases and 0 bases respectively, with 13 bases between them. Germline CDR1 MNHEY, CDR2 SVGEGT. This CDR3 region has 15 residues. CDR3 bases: TGTGCCAGCAGTTCTACAGGGACCCTCTCCTACGAGCAGTACTTC. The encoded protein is CASSSTGTLSYEQYF.

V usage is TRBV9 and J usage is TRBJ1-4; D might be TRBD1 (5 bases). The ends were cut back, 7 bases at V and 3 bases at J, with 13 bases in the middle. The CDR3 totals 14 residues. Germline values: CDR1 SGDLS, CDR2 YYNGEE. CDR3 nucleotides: TGTGCCAGCGGGGGGACGGCCGCTAATGAAAAACTGTTTTTT. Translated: CASGGTAANEKLFF.

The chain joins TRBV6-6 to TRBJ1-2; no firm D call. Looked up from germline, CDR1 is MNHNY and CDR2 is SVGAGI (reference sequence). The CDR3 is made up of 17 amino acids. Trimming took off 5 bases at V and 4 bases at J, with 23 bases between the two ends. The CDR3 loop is CASSQSAGWADLYGYTF. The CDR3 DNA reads TGTGCCAGCAGTCAAAGCGCGGGGTGGGCGGATCTCTATGGCTACACCTTC.

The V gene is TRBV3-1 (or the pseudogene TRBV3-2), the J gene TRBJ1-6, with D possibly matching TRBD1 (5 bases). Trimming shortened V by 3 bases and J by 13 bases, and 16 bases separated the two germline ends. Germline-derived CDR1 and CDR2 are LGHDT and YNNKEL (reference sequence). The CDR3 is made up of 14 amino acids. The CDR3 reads CASSQGGGIGPLHF. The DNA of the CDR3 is TGTGCCAGCAGCCAGGGCGGGGGAATCGGGCCCCTCCACTTT.

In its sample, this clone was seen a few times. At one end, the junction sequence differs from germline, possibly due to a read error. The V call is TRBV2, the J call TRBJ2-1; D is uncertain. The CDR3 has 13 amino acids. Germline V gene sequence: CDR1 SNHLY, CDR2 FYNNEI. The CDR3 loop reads CASSEAESSRKVF. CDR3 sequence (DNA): TGTGCCAGCAGTGAAGCGGAGTCCAGTAGAAAGGTCTTC.

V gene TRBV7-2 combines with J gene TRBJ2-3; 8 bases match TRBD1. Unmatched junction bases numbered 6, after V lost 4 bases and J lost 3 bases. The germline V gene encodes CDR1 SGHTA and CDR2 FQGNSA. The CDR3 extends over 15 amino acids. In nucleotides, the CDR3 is TGTGCCAGCAGCTACACAGGGGGACGAACAGATACGCAGTATTTT. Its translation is CASSYTGGRTDTQYF.

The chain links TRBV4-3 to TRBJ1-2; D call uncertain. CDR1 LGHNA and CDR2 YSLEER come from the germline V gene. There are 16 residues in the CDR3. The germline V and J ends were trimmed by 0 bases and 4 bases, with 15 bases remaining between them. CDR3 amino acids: CASSQDGGPLFYGYTF. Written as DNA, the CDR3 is TGCGCCAGCAGCCAAGATGGCGGGCCGTTATTCTATGGCTACACCTTC.

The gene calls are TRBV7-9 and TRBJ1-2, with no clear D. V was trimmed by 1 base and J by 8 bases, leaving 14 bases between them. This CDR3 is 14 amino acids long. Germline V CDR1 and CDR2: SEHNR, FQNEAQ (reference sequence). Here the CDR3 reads CASSLDRAREGYTF. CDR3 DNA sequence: TGTGCCAGCAGCTTAGATCGAGCGCGTGAAGGCTACACCTTC.

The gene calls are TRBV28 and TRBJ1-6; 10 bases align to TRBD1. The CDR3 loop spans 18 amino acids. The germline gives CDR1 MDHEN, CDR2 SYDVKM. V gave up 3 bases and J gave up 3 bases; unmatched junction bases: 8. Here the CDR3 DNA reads TGTGCCAGCAGTTTGGTCGGGACAGGGGTTAACTATAATTCACCCCTCCACTTT. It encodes CASSLVGTGVNYNSPLHF.

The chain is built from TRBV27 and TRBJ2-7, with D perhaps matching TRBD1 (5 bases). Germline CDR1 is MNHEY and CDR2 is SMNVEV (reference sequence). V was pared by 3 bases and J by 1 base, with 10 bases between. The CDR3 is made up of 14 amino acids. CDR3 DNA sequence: TGTGCCAGCAGTTTTTGGGGCAGTTCCTACGAGCAGTACTTC. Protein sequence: CASSFWGSSYEQYF.

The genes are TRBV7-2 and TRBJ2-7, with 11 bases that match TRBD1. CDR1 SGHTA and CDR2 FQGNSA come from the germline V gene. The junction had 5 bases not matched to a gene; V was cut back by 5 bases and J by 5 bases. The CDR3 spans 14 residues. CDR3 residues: CASSADRGRNEQYF. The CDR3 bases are TGTGCCAGCAGCGCGGACAGGGGGCGCAACGAGCAGTACTTC.

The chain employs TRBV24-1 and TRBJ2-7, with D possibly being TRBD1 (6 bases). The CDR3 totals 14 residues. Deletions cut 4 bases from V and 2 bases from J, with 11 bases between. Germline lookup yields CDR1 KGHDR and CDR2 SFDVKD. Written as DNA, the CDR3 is TGTGCCACCAGTGAAAACAGGGTTCCCTACGAGCAGTACTTC. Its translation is CATSENRVPYEQYF.

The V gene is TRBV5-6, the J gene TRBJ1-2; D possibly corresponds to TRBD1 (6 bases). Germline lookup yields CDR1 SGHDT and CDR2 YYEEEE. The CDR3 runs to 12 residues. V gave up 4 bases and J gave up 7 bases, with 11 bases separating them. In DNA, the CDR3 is TGTGCCAGCAGCAAAGAGGGGGTTGGCTACACCTTC. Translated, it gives CASSKEGVGYTF. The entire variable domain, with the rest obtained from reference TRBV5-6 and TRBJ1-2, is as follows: DAGVTQSPTHLIKTRGQQVTLRCSPKSGHDTVSWYQQALGQGPQFIFQYYEEEERQRGNFPDRFSGHQFPNYSSELNVNALLLGDSALYLCASSKEGVGYTFGSGTRLTVV.

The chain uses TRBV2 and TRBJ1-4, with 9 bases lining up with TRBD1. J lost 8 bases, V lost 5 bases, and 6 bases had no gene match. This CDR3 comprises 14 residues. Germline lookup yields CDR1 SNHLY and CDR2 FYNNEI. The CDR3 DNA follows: TGTGCCAGCAGTCGTACAGGGGGCTGGGAAAAACTGTTTTTT. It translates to CASSRTGGWEKLFF.

CDR3 nucleotide sequence: TGTGCCAGCAGTTTTCTTTCGGACAGGGGGCCACGAGAGCAGTTCTTC. It codes for CASSFLSDRGPREQFF. The rearrangement uses TRBV27 and TRBJ2-1; TRBD1 agrees at 11 bases. Germline V gene data show CDR1 as MNHEY and CDR2 as SMNVEV (reference sequence). This CDR3 spans 16 amino acids. The ends lost 3 bases at V and 10 bases at J; junction bases unmatched: 11.

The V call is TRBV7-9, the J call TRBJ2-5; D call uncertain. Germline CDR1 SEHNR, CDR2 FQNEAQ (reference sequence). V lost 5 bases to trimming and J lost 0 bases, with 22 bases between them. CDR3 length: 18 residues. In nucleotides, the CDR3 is TGTGCCAGCAGCCCCTCCCCTGCGGTTTGGCAGAACCAAGAGACCCAGTACTTC. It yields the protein CASSPSPAVWQNQETQYF.

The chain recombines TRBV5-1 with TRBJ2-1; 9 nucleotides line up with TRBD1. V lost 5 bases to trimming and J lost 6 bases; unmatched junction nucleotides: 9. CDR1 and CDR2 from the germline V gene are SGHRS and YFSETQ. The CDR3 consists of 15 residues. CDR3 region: CASRPGQGGVNEQFF. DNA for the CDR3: TGCGCCAGCAGACCGGGACAGGGTGGGGTCAATGAGCAGTTCTTC.

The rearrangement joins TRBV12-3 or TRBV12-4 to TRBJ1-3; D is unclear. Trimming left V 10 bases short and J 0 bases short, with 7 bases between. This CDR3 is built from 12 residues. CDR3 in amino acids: CAIQLSGNTIYF. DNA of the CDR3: TGTGCCATACAGCTCTCTGGAAACACCATATATTTT.

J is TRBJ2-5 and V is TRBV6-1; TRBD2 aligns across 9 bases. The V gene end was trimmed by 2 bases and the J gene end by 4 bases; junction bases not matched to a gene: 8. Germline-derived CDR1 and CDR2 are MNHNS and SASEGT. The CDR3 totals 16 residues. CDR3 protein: CASSEWAGGAVETQYF. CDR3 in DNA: TGTGCCAGCAGTGAATGGGCGGGGGGGGCGGTAGAGACCCAGTACTTC.

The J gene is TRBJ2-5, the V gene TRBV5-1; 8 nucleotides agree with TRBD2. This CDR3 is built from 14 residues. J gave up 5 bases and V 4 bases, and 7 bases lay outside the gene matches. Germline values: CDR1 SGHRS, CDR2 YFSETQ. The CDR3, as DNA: TGCGCCAGCAGCCCGCCGGGAGGGTCGGAGACCCAGTACTTC. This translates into CASSPPGGSETQYF. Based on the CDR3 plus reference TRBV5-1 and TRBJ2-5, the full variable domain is KAGVTQTPRYLIKTRGQQVTLSCSPISGHRSVSWYQQTPGQGLQFLFEYFSETQRNKGNFPGRFSGRQFSNSRSEMNVSTLELGDSALYLCASSPPGGSETQYFGPGTRLLVL.

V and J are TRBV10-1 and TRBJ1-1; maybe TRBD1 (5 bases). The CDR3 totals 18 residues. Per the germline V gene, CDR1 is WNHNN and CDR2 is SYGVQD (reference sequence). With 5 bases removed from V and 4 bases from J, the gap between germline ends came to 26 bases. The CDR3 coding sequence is TGCGCCAGCAGTCCACAATTCAGGGAGCGGGGCGGCTGCACTGAAGCTTTCTTT. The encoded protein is CASSPQFRERGGCTEAFF.

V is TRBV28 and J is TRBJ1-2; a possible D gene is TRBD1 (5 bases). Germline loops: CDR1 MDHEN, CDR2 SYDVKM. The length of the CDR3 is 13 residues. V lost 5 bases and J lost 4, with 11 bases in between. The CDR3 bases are TGTGCCAGCAGTCTAGGACAAGTCTATGGCTACACCTTC. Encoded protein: CASSLGQVYGYTF.

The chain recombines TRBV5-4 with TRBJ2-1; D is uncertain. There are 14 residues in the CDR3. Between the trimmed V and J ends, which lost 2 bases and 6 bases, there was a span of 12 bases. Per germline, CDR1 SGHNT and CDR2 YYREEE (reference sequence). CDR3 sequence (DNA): TGTGCCAGCAGCTTTATCTCTCAGTCCAATGAGCAGTTCTTC. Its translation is CASSFISQSNEQFF.